This T cell receptor beta chain originates from a study of radiation and T cells in renal cell carcinoma. General study findings and limits: No pretreatment tumor biopsies were available for baseline clonotypes.

The repertoire was sequenced with immunoSEQ multiplex PCR; TCRdb's copy has only in-frame clones and lacks some. The sample shows 94,000 or so clones, 65% to 85% of them seen only once. A note on this clone: The antigen remains unidentified.

Noted time point: baseline pretreatment blood. Documented treatment: 15 Gy SBRT to primary tumor, nephrectomy 4 weeks later. The ends were cut back, 0 bases at V and 7 bases at J, with 10 bases in the middle. Per germline, CDR1 MNHEY and CDR2 SVGAGI. CDR3 length equals 13 residues. The clonotype originates from a man aged 60 to 75 with renal cell carcinoma. The chain combines TRBV6-5 with TRBJ2-7; a possible D gene is TRBD1 (5 bases). Specimen: blood, collected from a patient whose treatment included radiotherapy and nephrectomy. CDR3 loop: CASSYSWQGEQYF. The CDR3 nucleotides read TGTGCCAGCAGTTACTCTTGGCAGGGAGAGCAGTACTTC.